Following are 17 T cell receptor beta chains from one sample sequenced in a study of cytomegalovirus exposure and HLA in healthy donors. Assay: immunoSEQ multiplex PCR; the TCRdb copy retains only in-frame clones and omits some. The table records over 70,000 clones, around 94% of them present only once. Sequencing input: PBMCs. The receptor source for this set is a woman aged 18-29 years in good health and CMV-seronegative.

The rearrangement links TRBV11-3 to TRBJ2-7; 7 bases are a match to TRBD1. Trimming took 4 bases from V and 1 from J; bases not matched to a gene: 4. This CDR3 has 14 residues. Germline V lookup: CDR1 SGHNT, CDR2 YENEEA. As DNA, the CDR3 is TGTGCCAGCAGCTATGGACAGGATTCCTACGAGCAGTACTTC. It specifies CASSYGQDSYEQYF.

The chain joins TRBV19 to TRBJ1-6, with 9 positions matching TRBD1. Germline values: CDR1 LNHDA, CDR2 SQIVND (reference sequence). This CDR3 has 17 residues. J was trimmed by 9 bases and V by 0 bases; bases with no gene match: 9. The CDR3 DNA is TGTGCCAGTAGTATAGATCTTGAACAGGGGGCTCGTTCACCCCTCCACTTT. As protein: CASSIDLEQGARSPLHF.

V gene TRBV6-6 combines with J gene TRBJ2-5; 8 positions match TRBD2. V shed 6 bases and J 4 bases; nucleotides not matched to a gene: 7. The CDR3 is 14 amino acids. CDR1 and CDR2 (germline): MNHNY, SVGAGI (reference sequence). CDR3 loop: CASSLGTRGETQYF. In nucleotides, the CDR3 is TGTGCCAGCAGCCTGGGGACTAGGGGAGAGACCCAGTACTTC.

This rearrangement joins TRBV18 to TRBJ2-5, with 10 bases fitting TRBD2. CDR3 length: 16 amino acids. The germline gives CDR1 KGHSH, CDR2 LQKENI. V lost 3 bases to trimming and J lost 3 bases; unmatched junction nucleotides: 7. CDR3: CASSPKLAGAEETQYF. Here the CDR3 DNA reads TGTGCCAGCTCACCGAAGCTAGCGGGGGCCGAAGAGACCCAGTACTTC.

The J gene is TRBJ2-3, the V gene TRBV4-3; tentative D call: TRBD1 (5 bases). V was clipped by 1 base and J by 3 bases, with 11 bases between them. Germline V gene data show CDR1 as LGHNA and CDR2 as YSLEER. The CDR3 has 15 residues. CDR3 nucleotides: TGCGCCAGCAGCCAAGTGGGAACAGGAACAGATACGCAGTATTTT. Residues: CASSQVGTGTDTQYF.

V usage is TRBV19 and J usage is TRBJ1-5; D possibly corresponds to TRBD1 (5 bases). From germline, CDR1 is LNHDA and CDR2 SQIVND (reference sequence). The CDR3 totals 18 residues. Trimming pared 3 bases from V and 0 bases from J, leaving 18 bases between. CDR3 sequence: CASSMYADSIDSNQPQHF. In nucleotides, the CDR3 is TGTGCCAGTAGTATGTATGCCGACAGTATCGATAGCAATCAGCCCCAGCATTTT.

Comment on this clone: One end of the junction is discordant with germline, which a read error may explain. The chain has TRBV30 and TRBJ1-1; 7 bases line up with TRBD1. Germline CDR1 GTSNPN, CDR2 SVGIG (reference sequence). The CDR3 runs to 13 residues. CDR3 nucleotides: TGTGCCTGGAGTGTACAGGGGAACACTGAAGCTTCCTTT. This encodes CAWSVQGNTEASF.

The chain is built from TRBV5-1 and TRBJ2-2, with D tentatively TRBD1 (5 bases). The CDR3 is 14 amino acids. The V end lost 4 bases, the J end lost 4 bases, and 11 bases lay between the germline ends. Germline V gene sequence: CDR1 SGHRS, CDR2 YFSETQ. This chain's CDR3 is CASSPARATGELFF. The CDR3 bases are TGCGCCAGCAGCCCTGCCAGGGCCACCGGGGAGCTGTTTTTT. Complete variable domain (other parts from reference TRBV5-1 and TRBJ2-2): KAGVTQTPRYLIKTRGQQVTLSCSPISGHRSVSWYQQTPGQGLQFLFEYFSETQRNKGNFPGRFSGRQFSNSRSEMNVSTLELGDSALYLCASSPARATGELFFGEGSRLTVL.

The chain joins TRBV2 to TRBJ2-7; 9 nucleotides match TRBD1. The CDR3 extends over 20 amino acids. The germline CDR1 and CDR2 sequences are SNHLY and FYNNEI. V was clipped by 7 bases and J by 0 bases; unmatched bases: 22. CDR3 in DNA: TGTGCCAGCAACGCTTTCGCCGGGACAGGGCCCAAATTAATCTCCTACGAGCAGTACTTC. Translated, it gives CASNAFAGTGPKLISYEQYF.

The sample holds a few counts of this clone. V usage is TRBV19 and J usage is TRBJ2-7; D is perhaps TRBD1 (6 bases). The germline CDR1 and CDR2 sequences are LNHDA and SQIVND (reference sequence). V was trimmed by 5 bases and J by 6 bases, leaving 8 bases between them. The CDR3 totals 11 residues. Written as DNA, the CDR3 is TGTGCCAGTAGTGAGGGGGTCGAGCAGTACTTC. This gives the protein CASSEGVEQYF.

CDR3 sequence reads: CASSLARAGELFF. CDR3 nucleotides: TGTGCCAGCAGCTTAGCGAGAGCCGGGGAGCTGTTTTTT. The rearrangement joins TRBV7-6 to TRBJ2-2; D ambiguous. Germline CDR1 and CDR2: SGHVS and FNYEAQ. The CDR3 spans 13 residues. The V end was cut by 0 bases, the J end by 6 bases, with 5 bases between.

V gene TRBV19 combines with J gene TRBJ1-1; the match to TRBD1 covers 7 bases. Per the germline V gene, CDR1 is LNHDA and CDR2 is SQIVND (reference sequence). Trimming removed 10 bases from V and 1 base from J; junction bases left unmatched: 15. This CDR3 is built from 16 residues. CDR3 in amino acids: CAIEGPDRERNTEAFF. DNA of the CDR3: TGTGCCATCGAGGGCCCCGACAGGGAGAGGAACACTGAAGCTTTCTTT.

The V gene is TRBV7-9, the J gene TRBJ1-5, with a tentative D call TRBD1 (5 bases). Looked up from germline, CDR1 is SEHNR and CDR2 is FQNEAQ (reference sequence). The CDR3 is 13 residues long. V was shortened by 4 bases and J by 5 bases, with 9 bases between the two germline ends. The DNA of the CDR3 is TGTGCCAGCAGCTCACAGGCTTATCAGCCCCAGCATTTT. Amino acid sequence: CASSSQAYQPQHF.

The gene calls are TRBV29-1 and TRBJ1-1; possible D gene TRBD1, 5 bases. Trimming left V 6 bases short and J 5 bases short, with 19 bases between. Germline V lookup: CDR1 SQVTM, CDR2 ANQGSEA. CDR3 size: 14 residues. CDR3 loop: CSVNPGRRGTEAFF. CDR3 DNA: TGCAGCGTCAATCCGGGTCGCCGGGGGACTGAAGCTTTCTTT.

The chain carries TRBV27 and TRBJ2-7; 8 bases map to TRBD1. The germline gives CDR1 MNHEY, CDR2 SMNVEV (reference sequence). The ends lost 6 bases at V and 5 bases at J; junction bases unmatched: 9. The CDR3 sequence is 14 residues long. CDR3 sequence (DNA): TGTGCCAGCAGCCCCCAGGGGGCATTCCACGAGCAGTACTTC. This sequence encodes CASSPQGAFHEQYF.

The chain combines TRBV4-2 with TRBJ1-5; D gene uncertain. The CDR3 runs to 14 residues. Trimming stripped 0 bases from V and 9 bases from J, with 12 bases between. Germline V CDR1 and CDR2: LGHNA, YNFKEQ. The CDR3: CASSQDSPVGPQHF. The CDR3 bases are TGTGCCAGCAGCCAAGATAGCCCTGTTGGGCCCCAGCATTTT.

The chain couples TRBV2 to TRBJ1-6; D might be TRBD1 (6 bases). The CDR3 sequence is 11 residues long. V lost 8 bases, J lost 13 bases, and 12 bases lay in between. The V gene's germline CDR1 is SNHLY and CDR2 FYNNEI. The CDR3 reads CASRITGPLHF. The CDR3 DNA is TGTGCCAGCCGCATTACAGGGCCCCTCCACTTT.